The 31 T cell receptor beta chains given below trace back to one sample, sequenced in a study of T cells in narcolepsy. The repertoire was sequenced with immunoSEQ multiplex PCR; TCRdb's copy has only in-frame clones and lacks some. This table holds fewer than 30,000 clones, around 85% found once. Specimen: CD45RA- memory CD4+ T cells from PBMCs. These receptors were collected from a human donor with narcolepsy.

The gene calls are TRBV11-2 and TRBJ2-3; 9 nucleotides match TRBD2. Trimming removed 6 bases from V and 3 bases from J; junction bases left unmatched: 7. Germline CDR1 is SGHAT and CDR2 is FQNNGV. CDR3 length: 15 amino acids. CDR3 in amino acids: CASSFASGVTDTQYF. DNA for the CDR3: TGTGCCAGCAGTTTTGCTAGCGGGGTGACAGATACGCAGTATTTT.

J is TRBJ2-7 and V is TRBV11-3; 8 nucleotides line up with TRBD1. Germline V gene lookup returns CDR1 SGHNT and CDR2 YENEEA. The trim removed 4 bases at V and 3 bases at J, leaving 5 bases unmatched. The length of the CDR3 is 14 residues. The CDR3 DNA sequence: TGTGCCAGCAGCTCCTCGGGACAGGTCTACGAGCAGTACTTC. Encoded protein: CASSSSGQVYEQYF.

By share, this clone ranks as medium-sized (0.01 to 0.1%). The CDR3 DNA reads TGTGCCAGCAGCGAGACAGGGGTGGGTGAAGCTTTCTTT. It encodes CASSETGVGEAFF. The chain couples TRBV6-1 to TRBJ1-1; TRBD1 aligns across 8 bases. There are 13 residues in the CDR3. Per germline, CDR1 MNHNS and CDR2 SASEGT. J gave up 7 bases and V 6 bases, and 7 bases lay outside the gene matches.

V gene TRBV2 combines with J gene TRBJ2-7, with TRBD1 identical over 9 bases. Germline CDR1 reads SNHLY; CDR2 reads FYNNEI. V gave up 8 bases and J gave up 6 bases; unmatched junction bases: 20. The CDR3 runs to 17 residues. The CDR3 spells CASRGATPGQGSVEQYF. CDR3 in DNA: TGTGCCAGCCGTGGGGCCACACCGGGACAGGGATCGGTCGAGCAGTACTTC.

The chain joins TRBV5-4 to TRBJ1-2; D call uncertain. The V end lost 3 bases, the J end lost 1 base, and 7 bases lay between the germline ends. Germline values: CDR1 SGHNT, CDR2 YYREEE (reference sequence). The CDR3 spans 13 residues. The CDR3 DNA follows: TGTGCCAGCAGCTCTATCCGTAACTATGGCTACACCTTC. Translation: CASSSIRNYGYTF. The variable domain in full, with the rest retrieved from reference TRBV5-4 and TRBJ1-2, is ETGVTQSPTHLIKTRGQQVTLRCSSQSGHNTVSWYQQALGQGPQFIFQYYREEENGRGNFPPRFSGLQFPNYSSELNVNALELDDSALYLCASSSIRNYGYTFGSGTRLTVV.

This rearrangement joins TRBV4-2 to TRBJ2-5, with TRBD2 matching 8 bases. Looked up from germline, CDR1 is LGHNA and CDR2 is YNFKEQ. V lost 4 bases, J lost 1 base, and 8 bases stayed unmatched. The CDR3 spans 16 residues. The CDR3 coding sequence is TGTGCCAGCAGCCCACTGATTAGCGGGGTCCAAGAGACCCAGTACTTC. Translated: CASSPLISGVQETQYF.

The V gene is TRBV12-5, the J gene TRBJ2-5, with D uncertain. Deletions cut 5 bases from V and 2 bases from J, with 9 bases between. This CDR3 has 13 residues. CDR1 and CDR2 (germline): LGHNT, FRNRAP. CDR3 DNA: TGTGCTAGTGGTCACGGTCCTCAAGAGACCCAGTACTTC. Amino acids: CASGHGPQETQYF.

This clone has only a few counts. This chain uses TRBV19 with TRBJ1-1, with no clear D. CDR3 size: 12 residues. The germline V gene has CDR1 LNHDA and CDR2 SQIVND (reference sequence). V lost 3 bases and J 5 bases, leaving 7 bases between the germline ends. CDR3: CASSIRWTEAFF. DNA for the CDR3: TGTGCCAGTAGTATTCGGTGGACTGAAGCTTTCTTT.

This chain links TRBV6-4 with TRBJ2-2, with no clear D. Trimming took off 4 bases at V and 2 bases at J, with 8 bases between the two ends. Germline CDR1 and CDR2: MRHNA and SNTAGT. The CDR3 spans 14 residues. The CDR3 DNA reads as TGTGCCAGCAGTGCTAGGCCCAACACCGGGGAGCTGTTTTTT. It encodes CASSARPNTGELFF.

V is TRBV19 and J is TRBJ2-1; TRBD1 might be the D (7 bases). V was cut by 7 bases and J by 5 bases, with 18 bases left in between. The germline V gene encodes CDR1 LNHDA and CDR2 SQIVND (reference sequence). The CDR3 runs 15 residues. The CDR3 loop reads CASISLRGANNEQFF. The DNA of the CDR3 is TGTGCCAGTATTTCTCTCAGGGGGGCAAACAATGAGCAGTTCTTC. The full variable domain, completed using reference TRBV19 and TRBJ2-1, is DGGITQSPKYLFRKEGQNVTLSCEQNLNHDAMYWYRQDPGQGLRLIYYSQIVNDFQKGDIAEGYSVSREKKESFPLTVTSAQKNPTAFYLCASISLRGANNEQFFGPGTRLTVL.

The gene calls are TRBV6-6 and TRBJ2-7, with TRBD2 identical over 11 bases. J gave up 2 bases and V 5 bases, and 5 bases lay outside the gene matches. Germline CDR1 reads MNHNY; CDR2 reads SVGAGI (reference sequence). The CDR3 has 15 residues. The CDR3 loop is CASSQTSGATYEQYF. In DNA, the CDR3 is TGTGCCAGCAGTCAGACTAGCGGGGCCACCTACGAGCAGTACTTC.

CDR3 sequence reads: CASSPGQGRRQYF. The CDR3 DNA reads as TGTGCCAGCAGTCCGGGACAGGGGAGGCGGCAGTACTTC. The genes are TRBV2 and TRBJ2-7; 10 bases agree with TRBD1. The CDR3 runs to 13 residues. Germline V gene sequence: CDR1 SNHLY, CDR2 FYNNEI. Trimming took 5 bases from V and 9 from J; bases not matched to a gene: 7.

The V call is TRBV9, the J call TRBJ2-1; D gene uncertain. V gave up 0 bases and J gave up 6 bases, with 7 bases separating them. CDR3 length: 13 residues. CDR1 and CDR2 (germline): SGDLS, YYNGEE. The CDR3 is CASSVDLANEQFF. The CDR3 coding sequence is TGTGCCAGCAGCGTAGATCTGGCCAATGAGCAGTTCTTC.

This chain joins TRBV6-5 and TRBJ1-2; 10 bases align to TRBD1. The V and J ends lost 0 bases and 1 base, in that order; junction bases with no gene match: 2. The CDR3 runs 16 residues. Germline loops: CDR1 MNHEY, CDR2 SVGAGI. This CDR3 reads CASSYSGTGDNYGYTF. CDR3 nucleotides: TGTGCCAGCAGTTACTCGGGGACAGGGGATAACTATGGCTACACCTTC.

The rearrangement joins TRBV9 to TRBJ2-3; TRBD2 agrees at 14 bases. This CDR3 has 17 amino acids. The V segment lost 4 bases and the J segment 4 bases; nucleotides outside the gene matches: 8. Germline CDR1 reads SGDLS; CDR2 reads YYNGEE. The CDR3 sequence is CASSSTGTSGGSDTQYF. Written as DNA, the CDR3 is TGTGCCAGCAGCAGCACCGGGACTAGCGGGGGCTCAGATACGCAGTATTTT.

This chain uses TRBV6-6 with TRBJ2-1; 9 nucleotides line up with TRBD2. The trim removed 2 bases at V and 8 bases at J, leaving 7 bases unmatched. Germline assignment: CDR1 MNHNY and CDR2 SVGAGI (reference sequence). The CDR3 consists of 15 residues. The CDR3: CASSYGAGGYDEQFF. DNA for the CDR3: TGTGCCAGCAGTTACGGAGCGGGAGGTTATGATGAGCAGTTCTTC.

The chain links TRBV7-2 to TRBJ2-1; 9 bases line up with TRBD2. V lost 2 bases to trimming and J lost 12 bases; unmatched junction nucleotides: 8. This CDR3 spans 14 amino acids. Germline CDR1 and CDR2: SGHTA and FQGNSA. CDR3 region: CASSLRSSGIGQFF. The CDR3 coding sequence is TGTGCCAGCAGCTTAAGGTCTAGCGGGATTGGGCAGTTCTTC.

The chain is built from TRBV19 and TRBJ2-3, with 9 bases that match TRBD1. There are 16 residues in the CDR3. The germline CDR1 and CDR2 sequences are LNHDA and SQIVND (reference sequence). Trimming at V came to 0 bases and at J to 7 bases, leaving 8 bases not matched to a gene. CDR3 nucleotide sequence: TGTGCCAGTAGTATAGAAGGACAGGGGCGCGGGAATACGCAGTATTTT. Translated: CASSIEGQGRGNTQYF.

A single count supports this clone. This chain connects TRBV9 to TRBJ2-1; no definite D call. V dropped 1 base and J dropped 7 bases, with 12 bases sitting between them. The CDR3 runs to 14 residues. CDR1 SGDLS and CDR2 YYNGEE come from the germline V gene. In DNA, the CDR3 is TGTGCCAGCAGCGTAATTCTGGTACAGAATGAGCAGTTCTTC. Translation: CASSVILVQNEQFF.

This chain uses TRBV7-8 with TRBJ2-3, with TRBD2 identical over 16 bases. V dropped 4 bases and J dropped 1; count of bases not matched to a gene: 8. Germline values: CDR1 SGHVS, CDR2 FQNEAQ. This CDR3 comprises 19 residues. CDR3: CASSSGLAGGTFGTDTQYF. CDR3 nucleotides: TGTGCCAGCAGCTCGGGACTAGCGGGAGGGACTTTTGGCACAGATACGCAGTATTTT.

The gene calls are TRBV15 and TRBJ1-1, with TRBD1 matching over 8 bases. V lost 6 bases, J lost 6 bases, and 9 bases stayed unmatched. The germline V gene has CDR1 LNHNV and CDR2 YYDKDF (reference sequence). CDR3 length: 14 amino acids. The CDR3, as DNA: TGTGCCACCAGGGGGGGTGGACAGGGATCTGAAGCTTTCTTT. This encodes CATRGGGQGSEAFF.

This clone was recorded once. V usage is TRBV27 and J usage is TRBJ2-5; a weak D match, TRBD1 (6 bases). The J call is uncertain, as TRBJ2-7 better fits the DNA end. CDR3 length: 13 residues. Germline assignment: CDR1 MNHEY and CDR2 SMNVEV (reference sequence). The CDR3 DNA is TGTGCCAGCAGTCGGACAGTTGCCTACGAGCAGTACTTC. Translation: CASSRTVAYEQYF.

This CDR3 is CASSSRQGTDTEAFF. The CDR3 nucleotides are TGTGCCAGCAGCTCCAGACAGGGTACGGACACTGAAGCTTTCTTT. This chain connects TRBV7-9 to TRBJ1-1; TRBD1 matches at 7 bases. Germline values: CDR1 SEHNR, CDR2 FQNEAQ (reference sequence). This CDR3 is built from 15 residues. Germline trimming cut 4 bases from V and 3 bases from J; bases unmatched to any gene: 8. Complete variable domain (other parts from reference TRBV7-9 and TRBJ1-1): DTGVSQNPRHKITKRGQNVTFRCDPISEHNRLYWYRQTLGQGPEFLTYFQNEAQLEKSRLLSDRFSAERPKGSFSTLEIQRTEQGDSAMYLCASSSRQGTDTEAFFGQGTRLTVV.

The chain joins TRBV5-5 to TRBJ2-7, with 7 nucleotides matching TRBD1. Losses at the gene ends were 4 bases for V and 2 bases for J; bases not matched to a gene: 3. The CDR3 runs 13 residues. Germline V gene lookup returns CDR1 SGHKS and CDR2 YYEKEE (reference sequence). The CDR3 reads CASSRTGPYEQYF. CDR3 DNA: TGTGCCAGCAGCCGGACAGGCCCCTACGAGCAGTACTTC.

The CDR3 sequence: CASTLLWQKWGDNSPLHF. The CDR3 DNA sequence: TGCGCCAGCACATTACTCTGGCAGAAGTGGGGGGATAATTCACCCCTCCACTTT. This chain uses TRBV4-1 with TRBJ1-6, with D possibly being TRBD1 (5 bases). Trimming pared 7 bases from V and 5 bases from J, leaving 24 bases between. The CDR3 sequence is 18 residues long. The germline CDR1 and CDR2 sequences are MGHRA and YSYEKL.

This clone appeared a single time. The chain joins TRBV19 to TRBJ2-3; tentative D call: TRBD2 (7 bases). With 3 bases removed from V and 2 bases from J, the gap between germline ends came to 18 bases. The germline V gene encodes CDR1 LNHDA and CDR2 SQIVND (reference sequence). The CDR3 spans 17 residues. CDR3 amino acids: CASSMGGAHRYTDTQYF. The CDR3 DNA sequence: TGTGCCAGTAGTATGGGGGGGGCCCATCGATACACAGATACGCAGTATTTT.

The chain has TRBV29-1 and TRBJ2-7; 10 bases align to TRBD2. V trimming: 1 base; J trimming: 6 bases; junction bases outside the gene matches: 6. This CDR3 has 14 amino acids. Per germline, CDR1 SQVTM and CDR2 ANQGSEA. In nucleotides, the CDR3 is TGCAGCGTTGAAGTGTCAAGCGGGAGGGTCGAGCAGTACTTC. Translated, it gives CSVEVSSGRVEQYF.

This rearrangement joins TRBV6-5 to TRBJ1-6; D remains ambiguous. CDR3 length: 16 amino acids. V lost 2 bases to trimming and J lost 3 bases, with 11 bases between them. In germline, CDR1 is MNHEY, CDR2 SVGAGI. CDR3: CASSYAGSDYNSPLHF. CDR3 coding DNA: TGTGCCAGCAGTTACGCGGGCTCCGACTATAATTCACCCCTCCACTTT.

V and J are TRBV6-5 and TRBJ1-5, with D unresolved. The germline V gene has CDR1 MNHEY and CDR2 SVGAGI. This CDR3 spans 15 amino acids. The V end was cut by 4 bases, the J end by 6 bases, with 16 bases between. DNA for the CDR3: TGTGCCAGCAGTTCCGGTGGGCTCGGAGGTCAGCCCCAGCATTTT. The encoded protein is CASSSGGLGGQPQHF.

This chain uses TRBV29-1 with TRBJ1-3; D ambiguous. Germline loops: CDR1 SQVTM, CDR2 ANQGSEA. The CDR3 spans 14 residues. Trimming left V 0 bases short and J 3 bases short, with 9 bases between. CDR3 in amino acids: CSVEDGENGNTIYF. CDR3 nucleotide sequence: TGCAGCGTTGAAGATGGAGAGAATGGAAACACCATATATTTT.

The CDR3 sequence: CASSDSGASYEQYF. As DNA, the CDR3 is TGTGCCAGCAGCGACAGCGGGGCTTCCTACGAGCAGTACTTC. The V call is TRBV13, the J call TRBJ2-7; TRBD2 matches at 7 bases. Germline loops: CDR1 PRHDT, CDR2 FYEKMQ (reference sequence). The CDR3 spans 14 residues. The V and J ends lost 5 bases and 1 base, in that order; junction bases with no gene match: 5.